Below, one TCR beta chain is given with its context. The antigen remains unidentified. Per germline, CDR1 MDHEN and CDR2 SYDVKM. The CDR3 contains 15 residues. With 5 bases clipped from V and 0 bases from J, the junction kept 6 bases outside the gene matches. Using immunoSEQ multiplex PCR, the repertoire was profiled, and TCRdb retains in-frame clones only, with some absent. The sample lists around 31,000 clones; approximately 85% were seen once. This sample was taken from a study of PD-1 blockade in classical Hodgkin lymphoma. Study-wide findings and caveats: Prior to therapy, complete responders displayed diversity much like that of newly diagnosed patients. Newly diagnosed patients were reported to start with lower TCR diversity than healthy donors. Exclusion was the outcome for patients who began nivolumab under 1 year after ASCT.

Every patient experienced relapse after autologous stem cell transplantation, and brentuximab vedotin exposure varied. Starting with thawed PBMCs, CD4+ T cells were purified by magnetic negative selection. Best responses included complete response and partial response; otherwise, the best response was progressive disease. The source material was CD4+ T cells from blood, sampled at baseline. The rearrangement uses TRBV28 and TRBJ2-7, with 8 positions matching TRBD1. The TCR was taken from a human donor with classical Hodgkin lymphoma. In DNA, the CDR3 is TGTGCCAGCAGTCTTTGGACAGGGAGCTCCTACGAGCAGTACTTC. Its translation: CASSLWTGSSYEQYF.